This T cell receptor beta chain was captured by sequencing in a study of blood T cell repertoires in COVID-19 (dated by TCRdb to about 2020). Turning to the overall study: The collaborator samples originated in the United States, Italy and Spain and spanned the acute and convalescent phases of COVID-19. The prospective study material was composed of cDNA or gDNA derived from T cells, B-cell-depleted T cells, or PBMCs. Deeply sampled blood TCRbeta repertoires from subjects exposed to, actively infected with, or recovered from COVID-19 were included in the dataset. The repertoires were released in a freely available public database intended as a resource for research on the immune response to SARS-CoV-2. Samples were obtained from the ongoing ImmuneRACE study (first 160 participants) and from some 1,300 subjects provided by 6 global collaborators. Sample metadata almost always included a de-identified subject ID, COVID-19 status, age in years and sex. Where available, HLA class I and class II types were obtained from metadata supplied by the sample provider rather than from assay-based typing.

TCRbeta CDR3 regions were amplified from genomic DNA by means of the immunoSEQ Assay, a bias-controlled multiplex PCR. As for the authors' bioinformatics: Within the assay, amplification of reference gene primers was used to estimate how many nucleated cells each sample contained. To quantify the absolute abundance of each unique TCRbeta CDR3 rearrangement, sequence reads were collapsed and filtered. For each sample, productive Simpson clonality was calculated as the square root of Simpson's diversity index across productive rearrangements. The table comes from immuneACCESS by way of TCRdb, which keeps in-frame sequences with V and J called. Part of the clones is missing from these tables; in studies checked, under half for an unresolved V gene and the rest for unknown reasons. V, J and clone size were drawn from that table, and D and trimming were deduced from the DNA. For this sample the table gives hundreds of thousands of clones, of which around 88% were detected only once. The top ten clonotypes cover roughly 15% of the sample.

Participants in the prospective study were aged about 18 to 95 years, lived in about two dozen United States geographic areas, and enrolled through a virtual design. In the prospective study, participants were assigned to cohorts based on the clinical history participants reported in a screening survey and a study questionnaire. In the prospective study, whole blood, serum and a nasopharyngeal or oropharyngeal swab were collected from each participant by mobile phlebotomists. Participants in the prospective study had the option to provide additional blood draws and questionnaires over a 2-month period. Before DNA extraction, blood samples from the prospective study were shipped at room temperature or frozen. What the research found in general, with its limitations: Clinical and demographic metadata were provided uncurated, with the amount varying by source and participant.

The CDR3 numbers 14 residues from cysteine through phenylalanine. Here the CDR3 DNA is all that survives: 42 bases in frame from base 1. V is pared back by 3 bases and J by 2 bases, with 11 bases lying between the germline termini. CDR1 and CDR2 were assigned from the germline V gene (reference sequence) as MNHEY and SMNVEV. A word on this clone: Its antigen remains unidentified. No much larger clone is present one base from it, and per-base qualities are unavailable.

This TCR came from a woman between 45 and 60 years old with acute COVID-19. Sequences were obtained from PBMCs or T cells enriched from blood (not recorded which). The sequence joins TRBV27 to TRBJ2-7, and the D gene may be TRBD2, 6 bases matching. The DNA is TGTGCCAGCAGTTTGGGACTCCTAACCTACGAGCAGTACTTC. Translation gives CASSLGLLTYEQYF.